This TCR beta chain was sequenced in a study of identical twins. This CDR3 contains 15 residues. V gave up 2 bases and J gave up 1 base, with 12 bases separating them. CDR1 and CDR2 from the germline V gene are ENHRY and SYGVKD. Many counts were recorded for this clonotype. Healthy Caucasians alone served as donors. In TCRdb, the 5' RACE reads were re-called with MiXCR into one record per CDR3 protein. In the table there are hundreds of thousands of distinct CDR3 sequences, about 9.4% of which are singletons. These data were likewise used in another study, on yellow fever vaccine responses in identical twins.

The origin of this receptor is a woman between 18 and 30 years old in good health. This rearrangement joins TRBV10-3 to TRBJ2-7; maybe TRBD1 (6 bases). Material: PBMCs. As DNA, the CDR3 is TGTGCCATCAGTGAGGGGGGCCCTCTTTCCTACGAGCAGTACTTC. Amino acid sequence: CAISEGGPLSYEQYF.